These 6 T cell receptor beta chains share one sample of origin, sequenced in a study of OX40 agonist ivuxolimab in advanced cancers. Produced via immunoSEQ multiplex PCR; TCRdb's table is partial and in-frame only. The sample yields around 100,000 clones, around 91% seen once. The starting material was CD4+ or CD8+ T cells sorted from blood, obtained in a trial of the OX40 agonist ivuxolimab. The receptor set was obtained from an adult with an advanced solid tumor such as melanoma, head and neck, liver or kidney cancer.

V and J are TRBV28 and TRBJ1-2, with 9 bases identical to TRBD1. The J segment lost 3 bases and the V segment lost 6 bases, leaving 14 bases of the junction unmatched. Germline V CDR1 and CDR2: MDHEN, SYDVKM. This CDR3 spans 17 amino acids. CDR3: CASSRPGTGTPYYGYTF. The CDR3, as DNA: TGTGCCAGCAGCCGTCCCGGGACAGGGACTCCCTACTATGGCTACACCTTC.

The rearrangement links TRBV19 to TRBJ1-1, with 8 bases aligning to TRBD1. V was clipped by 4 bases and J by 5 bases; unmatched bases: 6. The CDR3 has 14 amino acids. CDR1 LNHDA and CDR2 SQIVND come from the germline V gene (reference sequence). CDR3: CASSTRGLGTEAFF. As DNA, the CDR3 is TGTGCCAGTAGTACCAGGGGGCTGGGGACTGAAGCTTTCTTT.

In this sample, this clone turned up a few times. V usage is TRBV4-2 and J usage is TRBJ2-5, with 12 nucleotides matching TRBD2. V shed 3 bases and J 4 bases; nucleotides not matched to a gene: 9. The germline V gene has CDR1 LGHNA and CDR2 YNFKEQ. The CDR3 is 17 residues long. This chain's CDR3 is CASSHRLAGAQAETQYF. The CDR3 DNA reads TGTGCCAGCAGCCACCGACTAGCGGGAGCACAGGCAGAGACCCAGTACTTC.

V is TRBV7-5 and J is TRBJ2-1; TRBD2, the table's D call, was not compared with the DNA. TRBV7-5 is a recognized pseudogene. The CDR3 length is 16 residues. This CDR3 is CVRSFRRESSYNEQFF. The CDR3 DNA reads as TGTGTCAGAAGCTTTCGGCGGGAGAGCTCCTACAATGAGCAGTTCTTC.

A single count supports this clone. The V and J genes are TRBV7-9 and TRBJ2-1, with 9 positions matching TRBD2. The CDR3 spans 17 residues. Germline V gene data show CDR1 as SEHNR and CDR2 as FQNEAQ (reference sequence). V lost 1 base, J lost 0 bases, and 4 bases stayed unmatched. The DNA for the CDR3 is TGTGCCAGCAGCTTAGGGAGCGGGGGGAGCTCCTACAATGAGCAGTTCTTC. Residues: CASSLGSGGSSYNEQFF.

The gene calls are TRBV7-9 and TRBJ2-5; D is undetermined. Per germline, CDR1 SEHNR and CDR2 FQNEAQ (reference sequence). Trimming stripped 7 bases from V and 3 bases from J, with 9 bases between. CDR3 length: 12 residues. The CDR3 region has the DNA TGTGCCAGCAACACGGAGAAAGAGACCCAGTACTTC. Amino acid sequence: CASNTEKETQYF.